The 23 T cell receptor beta chains below come from one sample, sequenced in a study of T-cell memory formation after mild COVID-19 (dated by TCRdb to the early 2020s). The method behind the library was 5' RACE. The data were produced on an Illumina NovaSeq 6000. Using fastp at Q25 and MiXCR, TCRdb reprocessed the public reads and kept productive beta chains. When rows share a CDR3 protein, they turn into one entry using the most common DNA and genes. This sample gives about 430,000 distinct CDR3 sequences in total; roughly 18% of them show up just once. Of the sample, around a fifth falls within the top ten clones. The sequencing input was PBMCs or a T cell subset sorted from them (not recorded which). These receptors all stem from a man between 18 and 29 years old who had mild COVID-19 (a few samples of this study predate the infection). The sample titles of this study are shuffled in the database, so cell type and time point are left out; the donor was told from shared clones.

V gene TRBV7-2 combines with J gene TRBJ2-1; D possibly corresponds to TRBD1 (5 bases). Per the germline V gene, CDR1 is SGHTA and CDR2 is FQGNSA. CDR3 length: 13 residues. V shed 2 bases and J shed 6 bases, with 8 bases lying between them. Here the CDR3 reads CASSLSGANEQFF. The CDR3 bases are TGTGCCAGCAGCTTATCTGGGGCCAATGAGCAGTTCTTC.

The chain employs TRBV19 and TRBJ1-2; perhaps TRBD1 as D (5 bases). The germline CDR1 and CDR2 sequences are LNHDA and SQIVND (reference sequence). The CDR3 is 12 amino acids. Trimming took off 3 bases at V and 8 bases at J, with 10 bases between the two ends. The DNA for the CDR3 is TGTGCCAGTAGTATCCCGGGGCCCGGCTACACCTTC. Translated: CASSIPGPGYTF.

The sample holds many counts of this clonotype. The chain carries TRBV7-9 and TRBJ1-1; 8 nucleotides align to TRBD1. The CDR3 spans 14 residues. J gave up 5 bases and V 4 bases, and 6 bases lay outside the gene matches. CDR1 SEHNR and CDR2 FQNEAQ come from the germline V gene (reference sequence). The CDR3 loop is CASSSQGAPTEAFF. Written as DNA, the CDR3 is TGTGCCAGCAGCTCCCAGGGGGCGCCTACTGAAGCTTTCTTT.

V usage is TRBV6-5 and J usage is TRBJ2-3; 8 nucleotides agree with TRBD2. The CDR3 contains 18 residues. J was trimmed by 2 bases and V by 0 bases; bases with no gene match: 10. Germline V CDR1 and CDR2: MNHEY, SVGAGI. CDR3 nucleotide sequence: TGTGCCAGCAGTTACTCCCTTAGCGGGGTTACCCCCACAGATACGCAGTATTTT. Translated: CASSYSLSGVTPTDTQYF.

This clonotype was detected ten times or more. The genes are TRBV7-6 and TRBJ1-1; D is ambiguous. Trimming removed 2 bases at V and 2 bases at J, with 9 bases between. The CDR3 totals 14 residues. CDR1 is SGHVS and CDR2 is FNYEAQ in the germline V gene. The CDR3 region has the DNA TGTGCCAGCAGCTTAAGGCAGGCAAACACTGAAGCTTTCTTT. It translates to CASSLRQANTEAFF.

The chain is built from TRBV20-1 and TRBJ2-7; D may match TRBD1 or TRBD2 (6 bases each). The CDR3 extends over 14 amino acids. Germline V gene sequence: CDR1 DFQATT, CDR2 SNEGSKA (reference sequence). V lost 0 bases, J lost 1 base, and 10 bases lay in between. The CDR3 nucleotides read TGCAGTGCTAGAGAGGGGGGCCGGTCCTACGAGCAGTACGTC. This encodes CSAREGGRSYEQYV.

This chain links TRBV5-5 with TRBJ1-5; tentative D call: TRBD1 (5 bases). Germline V gives CDR1 SGHKS, CDR2 YYEKEE (reference sequence). The CDR3 covers 14 residues. V was pared by 4 bases and J by 7 bases, with 15 bases between. The CDR3 DNA reads as TGTGCCAGCAGCGGGCCAGGGACGGAACAGCCCCAGCATTTT. Its translation: CASSGPGTEQPQHF. The whole variable domain, filled in from reference TRBV5-5 and TRBJ1-5, reads DAGVTQSPTHLIKTRGQQVTLRCSPISGHKSVSWYQQVLGQGPQFIFQYYEKEERGRGNFPDRFSARQFPNYSSELNVNALLLGDSALYLCASSGPGTEQPQHFGDGTRLSIL.

This clonotype occurred a few times. The CDR3 protein is CASSLAGTGHNEQFF. The CDR3 DNA reads as TGTGCCAGCAGCCTTGCCGGGACTGGACACAATGAGCAGTTCTTC. The rearrangement uses TRBV7-9 and TRBJ2-1; D may be TRBD2 (6 bases). CDR1 is SEHNR and CDR2 is FQNEAQ in the germline V gene (reference sequence). CDR3 length: 15 residues. V lost 5 bases and J 5 bases, leaving 16 bases between the germline ends.

This clonotype was seen a few times. The chain links TRBV5-1 to TRBJ2-1, with 10 bases lining up with TRBD2. CDR3 length: 14 residues. The junction had 6 bases not matched to a gene; V was cut back by 2 bases and J by 10 bases. Germline-derived CDR1 and CDR2 are SGHRS and YFSETQ. The CDR3 DNA reads as TGCGCCAGCAGCTTCCTAGCGGGAGATATAGAGCAGTTCTTC. The encoded protein is CASSFLAGDIEQFF.

This clonotype has a count of ten or more. The rearrangement uses TRBV5-1 and TRBJ1-1, with 8 positions matching TRBD1. The CDR3 consists of 15 residues. The V gene's germline CDR1 is SGHRS and CDR2 YFSETQ. Unmatched junction bases numbered 8, after V lost 0 bases and J lost 7 bases. DNA for the CDR3: TGCGCCAGCAGCTTGGGCCCAGCGGGGACAGGTGAAGCTTTCTTT. This sequence encodes CASSLGPAGTGEAFF.

This chain connects TRBV10-2 to TRBJ2-3; 8 bases agree with TRBD2. Trimming took 3 bases from V and 1 from J; bases not matched to a gene: 9. The CDR3 extends over 17 amino acids. The V gene's germline CDR1 is WSHSY and CDR2 SAAADI. The DNA of the CDR3 is TGCGCCAGCAGTGAACTGGTTCGGCGGGGGGGCACAGATACGCAGTATTTT. This sequence encodes CASSELVRRGGTDTQYF.

The sample holds many counts of this clonotype. This sequence joins TRBV7-9 and TRBJ1-1; D is unresolved. CDR3 length: 11 amino acids. V was pared by 8 bases and J by 5 bases, with 9 bases between. The germline V gene encodes CDR1 SEHNR and CDR2 FQNEAQ (reference sequence). CDR3 sequence reads: CASQLSTEAFF. CDR3 nucleotide sequence: TGTGCCAGCCAGCTTTCGACTGAAGCTTTCTTT.

The rearrangement uses TRBV18 and TRBJ2-2, with unresolved D. Trimming took off 4 bases at V and 6 bases at J, with 18 bases between the two ends. Per the germline V gene, CDR1 is KGHSH and CDR2 is LQKENI. The CDR3 is 16 residues long. DNA for the CDR3: TGTGCCAGCTCACAAATACCCGCGTTTGACGCCGGGGAGCTGTTTTTT. Translation gives CASSQIPAFDAGELFF.

The chain employs TRBV20-1 and TRBJ2-7; D might be TRBD2 (5 bases). The CDR3 contains 12 residues. Germline values: CDR1 DFQATT, CDR2 SNEGSKA (reference sequence). V was shortened by 5 bases and J by 4 bases, with 12 bases between the two germline ends. In nucleotides, the CDR3 is TGCAGTGCTTCTCACCGGGGTTACGAGCAGTACTTC. Translated, it gives CSASHRGYEQYF.

This clonotype was recorded many times. The chain joins TRBV7-9 to TRBJ2-4, with D possibly matching TRBD2 (6 bases). V shed 5 bases and J shed 8 bases, with 10 bases lying between them. The germline V gene encodes CDR1 SEHNR and CDR2 FQNEAQ (reference sequence). The CDR3 runs to 12 residues. CDR3 DNA: TGTGCCAGCAGCCTGTCGGGAGACATTCAGTACTTC. Its translation: CASSLSGDIQYF.

A remark on this clonotype: One junction end disagrees with the germline gene, perhaps due to a read error. The chain is built from TRBV12-3 or TRBV12-4 and TRBJ2-6, with D hard to call. The CDR3 loop spans 12 amino acids. The CDR3 is CASQLRKGIQSF. In DNA, the CDR3 is TGTGCCAGCCAGCTAAGGAAGGGCATTCAGTCTTTC.

The V and J genes are TRBV7-9 and TRBJ2-7, with TRBD1 matching over 10 bases. The CDR3 length is 14 residues. The V and J ends lost 3 bases and 6 bases, in that order; junction bases with no gene match: 5. Germline V CDR1 and CDR2: SEHNR, FQNEAQ (reference sequence). The CDR3 protein is CASSFRDRGLEQYF. The CDR3 bases are TGTGCCAGCAGCTTCCGGGACAGGGGACTCGAGCAGTACTTC.

This clonotype occurred a few times. The chain joins TRBV14 to TRBJ2-5; 7 bases line up with TRBD1. V lost 6 bases and J lost 3; bases outside the gene matches: 7. The CDR3 contains 14 residues. Germline CDR1 is SGHDN and CDR2 is FVKESK. The CDR3 loop reads CASRQYGTEETQYF. The CDR3 DNA reads as TGTGCCAGCAGACAATATGGGACAGAAGAGACCCAGTACTTC.

The V and J genes are TRBV25-1 and TRBJ2-7; TRBD1 aligns across 7 bases. Germline CDR1 MGHDK, CDR2 SYGVNS. Unmatched junction bases numbered 10, after V lost 8 bases and J lost 6 bases. The CDR3 length is 13 residues. The CDR3 nucleotides read TGTGCCAGCGATACAGGGGATTCGTTCGAGCAGTACTTC. This gives the protein CASDTGDSFEQYF.

The table lists this clonotype with many counts. The chain couples TRBV7-9 to TRBJ2-7; either TRBD1 or TRBD2 may supply D (5 bases each). The germline V gene encodes CDR1 SEHNR and CDR2 FQNEAQ (reference sequence). The V gene lost 1 base and the J gene lost 5 bases, with 18 bases spanning the gap. This CDR3 region has 16 residues. CDR3 sequence: CASSLGTTGAGDEQYF. The CDR3 nucleotides read TGTGCCAGCAGCTTAGGAACGACCGGGGCGGGCGACGAGCAGTACTTC.

This clonotype was seen only a few times. The V call is TRBV7-3, the J call TRBJ2-1; TRBD2 might be the D (5 bases). CDR3 length: 11 amino acids. V shed 2 bases and J shed 15 bases, with 11 bases lying between them. The germline CDR1 and CDR2 sequences are SGHTA and FQGTGA. This CDR3 is CASSLEGRMFF. CDR3 DNA sequence: TGTGCCAGCAGCTTAGAGGGTAGAATGTTCTTC. The full variable domain, rest sourced from reference TRBV7-3 and TRBJ2-1, is GAGVSQTPSNKVTEKGKYVELRCDPISGHTALYWYRQSLGQGPEFLIYFQGTGAADDSGLPNDRFFAVRPEGSVSTLKIQRTERGDSAVYLCASSLEGRMFFGPGTRLTVL.

The chain carries TRBV28 and TRBJ2-1; 9 bases line up with TRBD2. This CDR3 comprises 16 residues. Germline V lookup: CDR1 MDHEN, CDR2 SYDVKM. Trimming at V came to 7 bases and at J to 1 base, leaving 8 bases not matched to a gene. CDR3 loop: CASKGASGNSYNEQFF. In DNA, the CDR3 is TGTGCCAGCAAGGGGGCTAGCGGGAATTCCTACAATGAGCAGTTCTTC.

The genes are TRBV3-1 and TRBJ1-6, with 7 bases aligning to TRBD1. Germline CDR1 reads LGHDT; CDR2 reads YNNKEL (reference sequence). The CDR3 has 14 residues. V was pared by 2 bases and J by 7 bases, with 2 bases of the junction left unmatched. The DNA of the CDR3 is TGTGCCAGCAGCCAACAACAGGGGAATTCACCCCTCCACTTT. This encodes CASSQQQGNSPLHF. The entire variable domain, with the rest obtained from reference TRBV3-1 and TRBJ1-6, is as follows: DTAVSQTPKYLVTQMGNDKSIKCEQNLGHDTMYWYKQDSKKFLKIMFSYNNKELIINETVPNRFSPKSPDKAHLNLHINSLELGDSAVYFCASSQQQGNSPLHFGNGTRLTVT.